The rows below give T cell receptor beta chains drawn from one sample of a study of response to subunit inactivated influenza vaccine. One entry per CDR3 protein results from TCRdb running MiXCR on the RT-PCR reads. The table has 700,000 to 900,000 distinct CDR3 sequences, 20% to 25% seen once; the top ten hold roughly 10%. Sample: PBMCs from blood, taken 4 to 6 days after vaccination. These receptors all come from a man between 45 and 60 years old who received an inactivated influenza vaccine. Each CDR3 is given with its conserved first and last residue. The D gene is left open where the match is weak. Clone size is stated in some rows and not others, as once, few, many or a class when expanded.

NA | 14 | few | TRBJ2-5 | TRBV7-9 | CASSLRETQETQYF | TGTGCCAGCAGCTTACGGGAGACCCAAGAGACCCAGTACTTC
TRBD1 | 14 | NA | TRBJ1-6 | TRBV20-1 | CSARRQGGNSPLHF | TGCAGTGCTAGGCGACAGGGGGGGAATTCACCCCTCCACTTT
NA | 14 | NA | TRBJ1-6 | TRBV12-3/TRBV12-4 | CASSPNVGRSPLHF | TGTGCCAGCAGCCCCAATGTGGGCCGATCACCCCTCCACTTT
NA | 12 | NA | TRBJ2-2 | TRBV14 | CASSQHTGELFF | TGTGCCAGCAGCCAACACACCGGGGAGCTGTTTTTT
NA | 13 | many | TRBJ1-5 | TRBV4-1 | CASSQDWDQPQHF | TGCGCCAGCAGCCAAGATTGGGATCAGCCCCAGCATTTT
TRBD1 | 17 | NA | TRBJ1-1 | TRBV7-9 | CASSSPFSQGGNTEAFF | TGTGCCAGCAGCTCACCATTTTCCCAGGGGGGGAACACTGAAGCTTTCTTT
NA | 12 | many | TRBJ2-1 | TRBV7-9 | CASSLAWNEQFF | TGTGCCAGCAGCTTAGCTTGGAATGAGCAGTTCTTC
NA | 15 | NA | TRBJ2-3 | TRBV7-9 | CASSFGGESTDTQYF | TGTGCCAGCAGCTTTGGCGGGGAAAGCACAGATACGCAGTATTTT
NA | 14 | NA | TRBJ2-7 | TRBV25-1 | CASSEWDARYEQYF | TGTGCCAGCAGTGAATGGGACGCCCGCTACGAGCAGTACTTC
TRBD1 | 18 | few | TRBJ2-1 | TRBV5-1 | CASSFLTGADRSYNEQFF | TGCGCCAGCAGCTTTTTGACAGGGGCTGACCGGAGCTACAATGAGCAGTTCTTC
NA | 12 | few | TRBJ2-7 | TRBV25-1 | CATQWGDYEQYF | TGTGCCACCCAGTGGGGGGACTACGAGCAGTACTTC
TRBD2 | 15 | NA | TRBJ2-1 | TRBV7-2 | CASSSSGRARGEQFF | TGTGCCAGCAGCTCTAGCGGGAGGGCCCGGGGTGAGCAGTTCTTC
TRBD2 | 15 | NA | TRBJ2-7 | TRBV6-5 | CASSYLGEGSYGQYF | TGTGCCAGCAGTTACTTGGGGGAGGGCTCCTACGGGCAGTACTTC
TRBD1 | 15 | few | TRBJ2-2 | TRBV6-2/TRBV6-3 | CASSGQGADTGELFF | TGTGCCAGCAGTGGACAGGGGGCAGACACCGGGGAGCTGTTTTTT
TRBD2 | 15 | few | TRBJ2-7 | TRBV4-3 | CASSPTSAGSYEQYF | TGCGCCAGCAGCCCGACTAGCGCGGGCTCCTACGAGCAGTACTTC
NA | 12 | few | TRBJ2-1 | TRBV10-3 | CAITSSRYEQFF | TGTGCCATCACCTCGAGCCGGTATGAGCAGTTCTTC
TRBD1 | 15 | NA | TRBJ2-3 | TRBV12-3/TRBV12-4 | CASSSRGQGTDTQYF | TGTGCCAGCAGCTCCCGAGGACAGGGCACAGATACGCAGTATTTT
NA | 14 | few | TRBJ2-3 | TRBV11-2 | CASSPTPASNTQYF | TGTGCCAGCAGCCCGACCCCAGCGTCAAATACGCAGTATTTT
TRBD1 | 15 | few | TRBJ1-5 | TRBV15 | CATSSDRGGNQPQHF | TGTGCCACCAGCAGCGACAGGGGTGGCAATCAGCCCCAGCATTTT
TRBD1 | 16 | NA | TRBJ1-4 | TRBV5-5 | CASSLDPGTGLEKLFF | TGTGCCAGCAGCTTGGACCCCGGGACAGGGTTGGAAAAACTGTTTTTT
NA | 15 | NA | TRBJ1-3 | TRBV5-1 | CASSLEPISGNTIYF | TGCGCCAGCAGCTTGGAGCCAATATCTGGAAACACCATATATTTT
TRBD1 | 16 | NA | TRBJ2-6 | TRBV20-1 | CSASGTGGPGANVLTF | TGCAGTGCATCCGGGACAGGGGGCCCTGGGGCCAACGTCCTGACTTTC
TRBD1 | 16 | few | TRBJ1-1 | TRBV20-1 | CSARDARGRQRTEAFF | TGCAGTGCTAGAGATGCAAGGGGGCGTCAGAGAACTGAAGCTTTCTTT
TRBD2 | 13 | NA | TRBJ2-1 | TRBV4-3 | CASSQQLANEQFF | TGCGCCAGCAGCCAACAACTAGCGAATGAGCAGTTCTTC